One and the same sample provided the 27 T cell receptor beta chains below, sequenced in a study of cytomegalovirus exposure and HLA in healthy donors. TCRdb's copy holds only in-frame clones and misses some; the assay was immunoSEQ multiplex PCR. The repertoire holds about 68,000 clones, with approximately 97% as singletons. The sample taken for sequencing was PBMCs. Source of these receptors: a man aged 18 to 29 in good health and CMV-seronegative.

The chain recombines TRBV6-6 with TRBJ2-5; 12 nucleotides match TRBD2. Germline CDR1 reads MNHNY; CDR2 reads SVGAGI (reference sequence). The length of the CDR3 is 15 residues. J lost 10 bases, V lost 1 base, and 7 bases had no gene match. In DNA form, the CDR3 reads TGTGCCAGCAGTTACTGGACTAGCGGGAATCGAGACCAGTACTTC. The encoded protein is CASSYWTSGNRDQYF.

This sequence joins TRBV30 and TRBJ1-3; 9 positions match TRBD1. CDR1 GTSNPN and CDR2 SVGIG come from the germline V gene (reference sequence). The junction had 5 bases not matched to a gene; V was cut back by 4 bases and J by 4 bases. The CDR3 has 14 residues. CDR3 residues: CAWKGQGPGNTIYF. CDR3 nucleotide sequence: TGTGCCTGGAAAGGACAGGGGCCGGGAAACACCATATATTTT.

This clone was counted only a few times. This chain connects TRBV2 to TRBJ1-1; D might be TRBD1 (5 bases). The CDR3 covers 13 residues. Trimming removed 6 bases at V and 9 bases at J, with 17 bases between. In germline, CDR1 is SNHLY, CDR2 FYNNEI. The CDR3 is CASRAQGEGKAFF. The CDR3, as DNA: TGTGCCAGCAGGGCACAAGGGGAGGGGAAAGCTTTCTTT.

The chain carries TRBV11-2 and TRBJ2-7; 16 bases map to TRBD2. V trimming: 5 bases; J trimming: 6 bases; junction bases outside the gene matches: 10. CDR3 size: 17 residues. Germline CDR1 SGHAT, CDR2 FQNNGV. The CDR3 bases are TGTGCCAGCAGCGGGACTAGCGGGAGGGCCCTTTCGGGCGAGCAGTACTTC. It codes for CASSGTSGRALSGEQYF.

This clone was found once. This chain connects TRBV9 to TRBJ2-2, with D possibly being TRBD2 (5 bases). In germline, CDR1 is SGDLS, CDR2 YYNGEE. The CDR3 spans 15 residues. V lost 3 bases and J 4 bases, leaving 13 bases between the germline ends. CDR3 sequence: CASSERVGGTGELFF. CDR3 nucleotides: TGTGCCAGCAGCGAAAGGGTCGGAGGCACCGGGGAGCTGTTTTTT.

This chain links TRBV19 with TRBJ2-7, with 11 bases lining up with TRBD1. The CDR3 spans 14 residues. Germline values: CDR1 LNHDA, CDR2 SQIVND (reference sequence). Trimming at V came to 3 bases and at J to 3 bases, leaving 1 base not matched to a gene. CDR3 sequence: CASSMGTGGYEQYF. CDR3 sequence (DNA): TGTGCCAGTAGTATGGGGACAGGGGGCTACGAGCAGTACTTC.

This chain connects TRBV10-3 to TRBJ2-1; D remains unclear. With 0 bases removed from V and 3 bases from J, the gap between germline ends came to 6 bases. Germline loops: CDR1 ENHRY, CDR2 SYGVKD. The CDR3 loop spans 14 amino acids. CDR3 sequence reads: CAISESVDYNEQFF. In DNA form, the CDR3 reads TGTGCCATCAGTGAGTCAGTAGACTACAATGAGCAGTTCTTC.

This chain connects TRBV5-4 to TRBJ1-2; perhaps TRBD1 as D (6 bases). The CDR3 runs 14 residues. V dropped 2 bases and J dropped 1 base, with 9 bases sitting between them. Germline V gene lookup returns CDR1 SGHNT and CDR2 YYREEE (reference sequence). CDR3 sequence: CASSFGQSNYGYTF. CDR3 nucleotides: TGTGCCAGCAGCTTTGGACAGAGTAACTATGGCTACACCTTC.

The chain combines TRBV28 with TRBJ1-4; 8 nucleotides line up with TRBD1. Germline V gives CDR1 MDHEN, CDR2 SYDVKM. J lost 5 bases, V lost 3 bases, and 2 bases had no gene match. CDR3 size: 14 residues. The CDR3 nucleotides are TGTGCCAGCAGTTTTGCAGGGGGCAATGAAAAACTGTTTTTT. Its translation is CASSFAGGNEKLFF.

This chain connects TRBV9 to TRBJ1-1, with D possibly being TRBD1 (6 bases). This CDR3 region has 15 residues. The germline V gene has CDR1 SGDLS and CDR2 YYNGEE. Trimming took 0 bases from V and 5 from J, leaving 14 bases between them. The CDR3 loop is CASSVDSRGGTEAFF. The CDR3 nucleotides are TGTGCCAGCAGCGTAGACAGCAGGGGAGGGACTGAAGCTTTCTTT.

The chain uses TRBV27 and TRBJ2-5; TRBD2 agrees at 10 bases. The CDR3 is 15 amino acids. In germline, CDR1 is MNHEY, CDR2 SMNVEV (reference sequence). After removal of 7 bases from V and 2 bases from J, the junction contained 7 bases not matched to a gene. The CDR3 region has the DNA TGTGCCAGCAAATGGACTAGCGGCCCACAAGAGACCCAGTACTTC. The encoded protein is CASKWTSGPQETQYF.

CDR3 region: CASSLRPRDSYHEQYF. CDR3 coding DNA: TGTGCCAGCAGCTTACGACCGCGGGACAGCTACCACGAGCAGTACTTC. The chain is built from TRBV5-4 and TRBJ2-7; tentatively, D is TRBD1 (7 bases). The CDR3 is 16 residues long. Trimming removed 2 bases at V and 5 bases at J, with 20 bases between. The germline CDR1 and CDR2 sequences are SGHNT and YYREEE (reference sequence).

The gene calls are TRBV5-1 and TRBJ2-3; a possible D gene is TRBD2 (5 bases). CDR3 length: 15 residues. CDR1 and CDR2 (germline): SGHRS, YFSETQ. Deletions cut 1 base from V and 5 bases from J, with 14 bases between. The chain's CDR3 is CASSLLANRGDTQYF. DNA of the CDR3: TGCGCCAGCAGCTTGTTGGCTAACCGGGGAGATACGCAGTATTTT.

The V call is TRBV29-1, the J call TRBJ1-5; possibly TRBD1 for D (5 bases). The CDR3 contains 14 residues. With 6 bases removed from V and 3 bases from J, the gap between germline ends came to 15 bases. From germline, CDR1 is SQVTM and CDR2 ANQGSEA. DNA of the CDR3: TGCAGCGTAAGTTCGACAGACCCCAATCAGCCCCAGCATTTT. Translating it yields CSVSSTDPNQPQHF.

The CDR3 DNA reads TGTGCCAGCTGGGGGCAGGGTAATTCACCCCTCCACTTT. Translating it yields CASWGQGNSPLHF. The chain links TRBV6-6 to TRBJ1-6; possibly TRBD1 for D (6 bases). With 8 bases removed from V and 6 bases from J, the gap between germline ends came to 11 bases. The length of the CDR3 is 13 residues. Germline lookup yields CDR1 MNHNY and CDR2 SVGAGI (reference sequence).

The chain carries TRBV15 and TRBJ2-3, with 9 positions matching TRBD1. The CDR3 is made up of 16 amino acids. In germline, CDR1 is LNHNV, CDR2 YYDKDF (reference sequence). With 9 bases clipped from V and 3 bases from J, the junction kept 13 bases outside the gene matches. CDR3 DNA: TGTGCCACTAGTAACATCCGGGACAGGGATACAGATACGCAGTATTTT. This codes for CATSNIRDRDTDTQYF.

V gene TRBV19 combines with J gene TRBJ2-1; 8 bases line up with TRBD2. The J segment lost 10 bases and the V segment lost 1 base, leaving 6 bases of the junction unmatched. The CDR3 runs to 14 residues. Germline V lookup: CDR1 LNHDA, CDR2 SQIVND (reference sequence). As DNA, the CDR3 is TGTGCCAGTAGTATAGCGGGAGGGGGAGGAGAGCAGTTCTTC. Amino acid sequence: CASSIAGGGGEQFF.

V usage is TRBV5-1 and J usage is TRBJ1-1, with 7 nucleotides matching TRBD1. CDR1 SGHRS and CDR2 YFSETQ come from the germline V gene. J gave up 3 bases and V 0 bases, and 8 bases lay outside the gene matches. The CDR3 sequence is 16 residues long. Here the CDR3 DNA reads TGCGCCAGCAGCTTGGTCATACAGGGGCGCGACACTGAAGCTTTCTTT. Translation: CASSLVIQGRDTEAFF.

J is TRBJ2-3 and V is TRBV28; TRBD1 is a possible D gene (5 bases). In germline, CDR1 is MDHEN, CDR2 SYDVKM. The CDR3 runs 13 residues. Trimming removed 5 bases from V and 0 bases from J, with 6 bases in between. CDR3 sequence reads: CASSDSSTDTQYF. Here the CDR3 DNA reads TGTGCCAGCAGTGACAGTAGCACAGATACGCAGTATTTT.

This clone was detected only once. The rearrangement uses TRBV7-2 and TRBJ1-2, with D maybe TRBD1 (6 bases). The CDR3 runs to 14 residues. Germline CDR1 reads SGHTA; CDR2 reads FQGNSA. V shed 2 bases and J shed 7 bases, with 14 bases lying between them. DNA of the CDR3: TGTGCCAGCAGCTTATGGGGGGGCGAGGCTGGCTACACCTTC. It encodes CASSLWGGEAGYTF.

The V and J genes are TRBV2 and TRBJ2-7; TRBD1 matches at 9 bases. V lost 7 bases to trimming and J lost 1 base; unmatched junction nucleotides: 5. The CDR3 covers 14 residues. Germline values: CDR1 SNHLY, CDR2 FYNNEI. CDR3 sequence: CASITGQGSYEQYF. The CDR3 nucleotides are TGTGCCAGCATTACGGGACAGGGATCCTACGAGCAGTACTTC.

The chain has TRBV21-1 and TRBJ1-4; the table calls TRBD1, which could not be checked here. TRBV21-1 is noted as a pseudogene. This CDR3 has 15 residues. DNA of the CDR3: TGTGCCAGCAGCAAAGTGTCCAGGTCGAATGAAAAACTGTTTTTT. Translated: CASSKVSRSNEKLFF.

The chain employs TRBV6-6 and TRBJ1-3; no reliable D call. The CDR3 sequence is 15 residues long. Trimming cost V 2 bases and J 0 bases, with 8 bases left between them. Germline CDR1 is MNHNY and CDR2 is SVGAGI (reference sequence). CDR3 region: CASSYLGSSGNTIYF. CDR3 DNA sequence: TGTGCCAGCAGTTACCTAGGGAGCTCTGGAAACACCATATATTTT.

The V gene is TRBV11-3, the J gene TRBJ2-5; 8 bases align to TRBD2. Germline values: CDR1 SGHNT, CDR2 YENEEA. J was trimmed by 4 bases and V by 1 base; bases with no gene match: 8. The CDR3 contains 16 residues. CDR3 sequence reads: CASSLGRAGVTETQYF. The CDR3 coding sequence is TGTGCCAGCAGCTTAGGAAGAGCGGGAGTGACAGAGACCCAGTACTTC.

The chain recombines TRBV19 with TRBJ2-1, with 8 bases matching TRBD1. CDR1 is LNHDA, CDR2 SQIVND, per germline (reference sequence). This CDR3 region has 15 residues. V was clipped by 3 bases and J by 3 bases; unmatched bases: 4. The CDR3 DNA reads TGTGCCAGTAGTATTGCAGGGGGCCACTACAATGAGCAGTTCTTC. Protein: CASSIAGGHYNEQFF.

DNA for the CDR3: TGTGCCAGCAGCCAAGATCGGAGCGGGGCGGAGACCCAGTACTTC. Its protein is CASSQDRSGAETQYF. The chain combines TRBV14 with TRBJ2-5, with 7 bases fitting TRBD2. The CDR3 length is 15 residues. In germline, CDR1 is SGHDN, CDR2 FVKESK. V lost 0 bases, J lost 5 bases, and 6 bases stayed unmatched.

V gene TRBV10-3 combines with J gene TRBJ1-1; D not certain. V dropped 0 bases and J dropped 3 bases, with 8 bases sitting between them. The CDR3 sequence is 14 residues long. Germline CDR1 and CDR2: ENHRY and SYGVKD. CDR3 sequence reads: CAISESRGYTEAFF. The CDR3 bases are TGTGCCATCAGTGAGTCTCGGGGATACACTGAAGCTTTCTTT.